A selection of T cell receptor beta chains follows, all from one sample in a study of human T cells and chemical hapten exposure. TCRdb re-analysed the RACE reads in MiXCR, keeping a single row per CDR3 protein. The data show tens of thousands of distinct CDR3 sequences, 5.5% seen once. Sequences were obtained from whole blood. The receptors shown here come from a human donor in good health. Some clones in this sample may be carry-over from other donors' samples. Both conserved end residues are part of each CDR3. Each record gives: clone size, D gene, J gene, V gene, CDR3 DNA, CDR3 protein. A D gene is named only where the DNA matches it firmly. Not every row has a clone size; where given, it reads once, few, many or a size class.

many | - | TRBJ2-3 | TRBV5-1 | TGCGCCAGCAGCAACGGGAATGAAGATACGCAGTATTTT | CASSNGNEDTQYF
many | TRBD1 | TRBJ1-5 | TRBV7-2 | TGTGCCAGCAGCTTGGGCGGGACAGGGTACAATCAGCCCCAGCATTTT | CASSLGGTGYNQPQHF
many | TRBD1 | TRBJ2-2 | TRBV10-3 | TGTGCCATCAGGGGGACAGGGCTCGGCACCGGGGAGCTGTTTTTT | CAIRGTGLGTGELFF
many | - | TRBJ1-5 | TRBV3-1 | TGTGCCAGCAGCCAAGGGGACAGCAATCAGCCCCAGCATTTT | CASSQGDSNQPQHF
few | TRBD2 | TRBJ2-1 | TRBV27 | TGTGCCAGCAGTTCCGGGACTAGCGGGGGGTGGTACAATGAGCAGTTCTTC | CASSSGTSGGWYNEQFF
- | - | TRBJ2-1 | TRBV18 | TGTGCCAGCTCACTAGCCCGGGACTATGAGCAGTTCTTC | CASSLARDYEQFF
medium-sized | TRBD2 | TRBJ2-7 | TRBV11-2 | TGTGCCAGCAGCTCCCCCTGGGGGGGGTACGAGCAGTACTTC | CASSSPWGGYEQYF
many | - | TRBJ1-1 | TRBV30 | TGTGCCTGGGGAACAGGGTATGGAAACACTGAAGCTTTCTTT | CAWGTGYGNTEAFF
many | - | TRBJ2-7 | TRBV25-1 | TGTGCCAGCAGTGAATATAAGGCAGGTCACTACGAGCAGTACTTC | CASSEYKAGHYEQYF
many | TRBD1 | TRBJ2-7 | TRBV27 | TGTGCCAGCAGCTACCGGGACAGGGGCTACGAGCAGTACTTC | CASSYRDRGYEQYF
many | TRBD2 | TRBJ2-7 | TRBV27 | TGTGCCAGCAGTTTATCTGGACTAGCGGGAGTACACGAGCAGTACTTC | CASSLSGLAGVHEQYF
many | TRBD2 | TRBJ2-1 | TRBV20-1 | TGCAGTGCTAGACCAGCATCCGGGACTAGCGGTTACAATGAGCAGTTCTTC | CSARPASGTSGYNEQFF
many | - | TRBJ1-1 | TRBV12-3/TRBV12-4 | TGTGCCAGCAGGGTCCGGACAACGATGAACACTGAAGCTTTCTTT | CASRVRTTMNTEAFF
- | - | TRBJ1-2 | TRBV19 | TGTGCCAGTAGTACTATGCAGGGCACCCACACCGACTATGGCTACACCTTC | CASSTMQGTHTDYGYTF
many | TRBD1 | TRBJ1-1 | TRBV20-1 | TGCAGTGCTTCTTCGGGACAGGGGCTGGCTGAAGCTTTCTTT | CSASSGQGLAEAFF
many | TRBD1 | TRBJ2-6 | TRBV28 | TGTGCCAGCAGTTTATGGGGGACAGGGCCCGGGGCCAACGTCCTGACTTTC | CASSLWGTGPGANVLTF
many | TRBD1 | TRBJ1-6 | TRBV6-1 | TGTGCCAGCAGTGTCGACAGGGATAATTCACCCCTCCACTTT | CASSVDRDNSPLHF
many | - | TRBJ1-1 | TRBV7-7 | TGTGCCAGCAGCTTAAAACAGGGCACTGAAGCTTTCTTT | CASSLKQGTEAFF
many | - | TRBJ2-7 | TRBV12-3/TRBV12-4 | TGTGCCAGCACCAAAACCGGGACTCACTCCTACGAGCAGTACTTC | CASTKTGTHSYEQYF